This T cell receptor (beta chain) was retrieved from a study of regulatory T cells in long-lasting Graves disease. Relying on iRepertoire HTBI primers and Arm-PCR of CDR3 regions, the team built TCR beta libraries. One entry per CDR3 protein, called by TCRdb with MiXCR from the multiplex PCR reads. Among 540,000 or so distinct CDR3 sequences, roughly 14% were seen once, and the ten largest hold over 7.5%. Study-wide findings and caveats: No thyroid tissue was studied; the work used peripheral blood only.

In germline, CDR1 is KGHDR, CDR2 SFDVKD. This CDR3 has 13 amino acids. Trimming pared 4 bases from V and 5 bases from J, leaving 8 bases between. The time point was: newly diagnosed GD, antithyroid drugs for less than 3 months. PBMC-derived RNA was used for the TCR library. Blood from the periphery, around 9 milliliters in all, was drawn into EDTA tubes. This clonotype appeared many times. The antigen is undetermined. This sample was also put to use in a study of T cells in Graves' hyperthyroidism and ophthalmopathy.

The chain joins TRBV24-1 to TRBJ1-5, with D maybe TRBD1 (6 bases). This TCR was sampled from a man younger than 40 with Graves disease. The sample was peripheral blood mononuclear cells (PBMCs), taken at new diagnosis, from a patient treated with antithyroid drugs. Written as DNA, the CDR3 is TGTGCCACCAGTGAGAGGGGGGATCAGCCCCAGCATTTT. It codes for CATSERGDQPQHF.